Listed below are T cell receptor beta chains from one sample, sequenced in a study of blood T cell repertoires in COVID-19. This table comes from immunoSEQ multiplex PCR, and its TCRdb copy is limited to in-frame clones, with some not included. The sample consists of roughly 80,000 clones, over 70% of them appearing once. The sequenced material came from peripheral blood. These receptors were obtained from a man between 45 and 60 years old with active COVID-19. Each CDR3 is given with its conserved first and last residue. The D gene is left open where the match is weak.

D gene | V gene | CDR3 protein
TRBD1 | TRBV18 | CASSPGDRPLNYEQYF
TRBD2 | TRBV18 | CASSPTWEGPYNEQFF
- | TRBV6-5 | CASSYGGGYGYTF
- | TRBV7-9 | CASSLAGAPSGNTIYF
- | TRBV7-2 | CASSLGQNTEAFF
- | TRBV19 | CASSQGVVWDTEAFF
TRBD2 | TRBV4-2 | CASSQTGGPSGSSYEQYF
TRBD2 | TRBV7-8 | CASDRLAGYEQYF
TRBD2 | TRBV4-2 | CASSPPGGGDAYNEQFF
- | TRBV15 | CATSRDNGGKRSDTQYF
- | TRBV4-1 | CASSQEGHTNTGELFF
- | TRBV6-5 | CASLPGGSVRGYTF
TRBD1 | TRBV11-1 | CASSTTGFNQPQHF
- | TRBV7-9 | CASSLEGGGDLFF
- | TRBV28 | CASSVTVERSSYEQYF
- | TRBV6-5 | CASSYRRATYEQYF